This entry is about one T cell receptor beta chain. This entry belongs to a study of T-cell reconstitution after alpha-beta-depleted transplantation in children. For TCRbeta, the library was prepared with unique molecular identifiers. TCRdb used MiXCR to reprocess the PCR reads, holding one entry per CDR3 protein. In the table there are some 280,000 distinct CDR3 sequences, approximately 9.6% of which are singletons. CDR1 is DFQATT, CDR2 SNEGSKA, per germline (reference sequence). CDR3 length equals 17 residues. J gave up 1 base and V 1 base, and 10 bases lay outside the gene matches. The chain carries TRBV20-1 and TRBJ2-1; TRBD1 aligns across 7 bases. This receptor was obtained from a human donor who donated a stem cell graft to a child with SCID. The source was PBMCs from the stem cell graft donor, collected from the stem cell graft. CDR3 DNA: TGCAGTGCTAGAGGGACAGGTTCCACTAGGTCCTACAATGAGCAGTTCTTC. This sequence encodes CSARGTGSTRSYNEQFF.